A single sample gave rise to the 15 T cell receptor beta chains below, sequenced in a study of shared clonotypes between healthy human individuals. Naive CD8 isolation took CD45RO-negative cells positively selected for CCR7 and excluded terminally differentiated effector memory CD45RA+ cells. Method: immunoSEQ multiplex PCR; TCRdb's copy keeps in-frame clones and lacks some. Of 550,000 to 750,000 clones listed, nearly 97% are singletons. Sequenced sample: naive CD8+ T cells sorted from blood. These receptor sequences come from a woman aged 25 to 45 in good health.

CDR3 nucleotide sequence: TGTGCCACCAGCAGCGGGACAGGCACCCCTAACTATGGCTACACCTTC. It is translated as CATSSGTGTPNYGYTF. The chain joins TRBV15 to TRBJ1-2; TRBD1 agrees at 8 bases. The CDR3 is 16 residues long. Germline V gene sequence: CDR1 LNHNV, CDR2 YYDKDF (reference sequence). J gave up 0 bases and V 3 bases, and 6 bases lay outside the gene matches.

The CDR3 loop reads CASSEASLDYGYTF. CDR3 in DNA: TGTGCCAGCAGTGAAGCCTCTTTGGACTATGGCTACACCTTC. This chain uses TRBV2 with TRBJ1-2; D is ambiguous. The CDR3 is 14 residues long. CDR1 and CDR2 (germline): SNHLY, FYNNEI. V lost 0 bases to trimming and J lost 3 bases, with 8 bases between them.

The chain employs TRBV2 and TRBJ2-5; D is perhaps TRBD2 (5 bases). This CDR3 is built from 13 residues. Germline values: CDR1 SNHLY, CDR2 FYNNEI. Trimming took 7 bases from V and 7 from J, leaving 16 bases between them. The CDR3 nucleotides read TGTGCCAGCATGCGAACTAGTATGAGGACCCAGTACTTC. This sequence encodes CASMRTSMRTQYF.

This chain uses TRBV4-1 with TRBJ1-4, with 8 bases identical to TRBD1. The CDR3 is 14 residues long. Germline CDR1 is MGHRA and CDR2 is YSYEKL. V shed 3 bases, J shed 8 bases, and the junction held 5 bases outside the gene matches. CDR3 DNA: TGCGCCAGCAGCCAGCGACAGGGGAGGGAAAAACTGTTTTTT. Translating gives CASSQRQGREKLFF.

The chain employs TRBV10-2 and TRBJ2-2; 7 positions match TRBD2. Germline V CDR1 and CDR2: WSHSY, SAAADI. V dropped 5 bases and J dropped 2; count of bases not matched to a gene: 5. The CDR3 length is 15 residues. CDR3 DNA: TGCGCCAGCAGTCCGGGACTACTCAACACCGGGGAGCTGTTTTTT. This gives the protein CASSPGLLNTGELFF.

The CDR3 region is CASSQDPGGFYEQYF. The DNA for the CDR3 is TGCGCCAGCAGCCAAGATCCGGGGGGGTTTTACGAGCAGTACTTC. This chain uses TRBV4-1 with TRBJ2-7; the match to TRBD2 covers 8 bases. Germline V gene data show CDR1 as MGHRA and CDR2 as YSYEKL. This CDR3 comprises 15 residues. V shed 0 bases, J shed 4 bases, and the junction held 5 bases outside the gene matches.

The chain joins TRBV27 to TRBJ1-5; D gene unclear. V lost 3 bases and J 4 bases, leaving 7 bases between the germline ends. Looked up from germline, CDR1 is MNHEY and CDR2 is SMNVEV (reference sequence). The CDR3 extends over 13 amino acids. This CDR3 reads CASSLERNQPQHF. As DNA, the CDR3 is TGTGCCAGCAGTTTGGAAAGGAATCAGCCCCAGCATTTT.

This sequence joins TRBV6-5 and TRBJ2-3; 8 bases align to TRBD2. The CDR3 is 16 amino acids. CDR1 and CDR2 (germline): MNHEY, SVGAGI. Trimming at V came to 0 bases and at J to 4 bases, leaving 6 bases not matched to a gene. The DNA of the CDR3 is TGTGCCAGCAGTTACTCACCAGCGGGAGCCGCAGATACGCAGTATTTT. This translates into CASSYSPAGAADTQYF.

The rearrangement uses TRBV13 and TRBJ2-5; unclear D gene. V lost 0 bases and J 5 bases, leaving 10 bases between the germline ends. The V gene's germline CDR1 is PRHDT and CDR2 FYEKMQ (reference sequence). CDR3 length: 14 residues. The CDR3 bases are TGTGCCAGCAGCTTAGGGAGAATGGAGGAGACCCAGTACTTC. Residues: CASSLGRMEETQYF.

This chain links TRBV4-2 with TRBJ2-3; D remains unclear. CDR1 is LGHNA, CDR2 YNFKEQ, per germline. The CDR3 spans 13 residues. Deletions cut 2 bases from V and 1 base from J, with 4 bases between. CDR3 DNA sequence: TGTGCCAGCAGCCAATTGGGCACAGATACGCAGTATTTT. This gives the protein CASSQLGTDTQYF.

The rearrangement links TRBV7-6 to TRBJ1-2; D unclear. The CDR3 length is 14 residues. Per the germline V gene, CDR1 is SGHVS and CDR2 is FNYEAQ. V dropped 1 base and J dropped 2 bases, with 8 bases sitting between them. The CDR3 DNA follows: TGTGCCAGCAGCTTAGATCCAGACAACTATGGCTACACCTTC. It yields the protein CASSLDPDNYGYTF.

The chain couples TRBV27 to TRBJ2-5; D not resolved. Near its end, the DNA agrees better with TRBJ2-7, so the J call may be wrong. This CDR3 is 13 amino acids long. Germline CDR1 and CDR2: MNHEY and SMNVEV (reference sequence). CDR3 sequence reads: CASSLSSVAEQYF. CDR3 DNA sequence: TGTGCCAGCAGTTTATCGTCGGTAGCCGAGCAGTACTTC.

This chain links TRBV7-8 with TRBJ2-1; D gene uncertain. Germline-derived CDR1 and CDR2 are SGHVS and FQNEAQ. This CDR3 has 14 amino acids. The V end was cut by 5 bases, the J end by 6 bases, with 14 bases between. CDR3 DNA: TGTGCCAGCAGCGGACGAGTTACGAGCAATGAGCAGTTCTTC. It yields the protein CASSGRVTSNEQFF. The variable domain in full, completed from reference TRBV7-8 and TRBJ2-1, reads GAGVSQSPRYKVAKRGQDVALRCDPISGHVSLFWYQQALGQGPEFLTYFQNEAQLDKSGLPSDRFFAERPEGSVSTLKIQRTQQEDSAVYLCASSGRVTSNEQFFGPGTRLTVL.

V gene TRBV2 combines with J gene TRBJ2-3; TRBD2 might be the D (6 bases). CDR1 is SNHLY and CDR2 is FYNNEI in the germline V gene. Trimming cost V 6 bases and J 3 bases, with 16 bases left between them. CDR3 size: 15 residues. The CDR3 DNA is TGTGCCAGCAGGGTCGGGAGTTCTAATACAGATACGCAGTATTTT. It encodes CASRVGSSNTDTQYF.

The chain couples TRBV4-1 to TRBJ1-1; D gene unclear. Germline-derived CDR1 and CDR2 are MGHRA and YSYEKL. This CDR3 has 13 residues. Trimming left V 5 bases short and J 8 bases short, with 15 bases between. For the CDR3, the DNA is TGCGCCAGCAGCACCCGCGCCGGAGGGGAAGCTTTCTTT. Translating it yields CASSTRAGGEAFF.